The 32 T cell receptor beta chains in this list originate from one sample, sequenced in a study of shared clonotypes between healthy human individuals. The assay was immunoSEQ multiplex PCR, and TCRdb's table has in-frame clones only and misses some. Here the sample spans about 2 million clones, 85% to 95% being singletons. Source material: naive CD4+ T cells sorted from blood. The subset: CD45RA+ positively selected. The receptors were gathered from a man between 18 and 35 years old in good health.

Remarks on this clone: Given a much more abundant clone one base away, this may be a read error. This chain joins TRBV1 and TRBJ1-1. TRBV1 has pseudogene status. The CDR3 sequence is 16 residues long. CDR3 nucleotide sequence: TGCACCAGCAGCCAAGATGAGGGACGGGCTAACACTGAAGCTTTCTTT. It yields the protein CTSSQDEGRANTEAFF.

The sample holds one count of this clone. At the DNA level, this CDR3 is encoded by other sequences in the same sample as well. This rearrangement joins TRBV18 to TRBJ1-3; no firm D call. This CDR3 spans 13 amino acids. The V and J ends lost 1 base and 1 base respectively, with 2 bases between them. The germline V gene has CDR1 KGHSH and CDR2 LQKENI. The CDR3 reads CASSPQSGNTIYF. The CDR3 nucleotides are TGTGCCAGCTCACCACAGTCTGGAAACACCATATATTTT.

Written as DNA, the CDR3 is TGTGCCACCAGCAGAGTTCCAGTTGGGGCAGAGACCCAGTACTTC. Translated, it gives CATSRVPVGAETQYF. The rearrangement joins TRBV15 to TRBJ2-5, with D possibly TRBD1 on 5 matching bases. The CDR3 totals 15 residues. CDR1 and CDR2 from the germline V gene are LNHNV and YYDKDF (reference sequence). The V end was cut by 1 base, the J end by 4 bases, with 13 bases between.

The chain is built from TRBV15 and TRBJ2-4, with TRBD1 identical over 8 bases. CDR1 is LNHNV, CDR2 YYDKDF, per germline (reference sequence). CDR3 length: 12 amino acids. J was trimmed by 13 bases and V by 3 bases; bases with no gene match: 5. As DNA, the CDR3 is TGTGCCACCAGCAGGGACAGGGTCCTACAGTACTTC. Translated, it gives CATSRDRVLQYF.

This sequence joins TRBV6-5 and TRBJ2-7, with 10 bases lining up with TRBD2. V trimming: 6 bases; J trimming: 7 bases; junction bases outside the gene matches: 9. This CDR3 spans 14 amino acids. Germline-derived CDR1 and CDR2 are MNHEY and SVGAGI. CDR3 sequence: CASREASGRREQYF. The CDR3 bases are TGTGCCAGCAGGGAGGCTAGCGGGAGAAGAGAGCAGTACTTC.

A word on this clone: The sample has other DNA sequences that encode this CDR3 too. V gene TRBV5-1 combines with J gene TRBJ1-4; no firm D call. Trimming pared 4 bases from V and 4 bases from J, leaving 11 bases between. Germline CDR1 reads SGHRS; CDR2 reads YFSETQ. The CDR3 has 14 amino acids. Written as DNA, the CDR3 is TGCGCCAGCAGCCGCGGGGAGCTTAATGAAAAACTGTTTTTT. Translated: CASSRGELNEKLFF.

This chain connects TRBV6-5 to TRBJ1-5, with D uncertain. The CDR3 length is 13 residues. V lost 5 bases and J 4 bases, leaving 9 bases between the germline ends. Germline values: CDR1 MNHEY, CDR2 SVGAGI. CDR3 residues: CASSTAANQPQHF. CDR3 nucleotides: TGTGCCAGCAGTACCGCTGCGAATCAGCCCCAGCATTTT.

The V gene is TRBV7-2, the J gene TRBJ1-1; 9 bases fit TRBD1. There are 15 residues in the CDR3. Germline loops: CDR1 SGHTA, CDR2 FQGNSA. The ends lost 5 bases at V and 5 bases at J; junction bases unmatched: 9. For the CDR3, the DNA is TGTGCCAGCAGCGTTACAGGGGGCGTCGGGACTGAAGCTTTCTTT. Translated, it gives CASSVTGGVGTEAFF.

The CDR3 DNA reads as TGTGCCAGTAGTATAGGGTCAGGGTACCCTTATGAATTTGCCCAGCATTTT. Translation: CASSIGSGYPYEFAQHF. This chain connects TRBV19 to TRBJ1-5; TRBD1 might be the D (5 bases). The germline V and J ends were trimmed by 1 base and 11 bases, with 24 bases remaining between them. Germline-derived CDR1 and CDR2 are LNHDA and SQIVND (reference sequence). CDR3 length: 17 amino acids.

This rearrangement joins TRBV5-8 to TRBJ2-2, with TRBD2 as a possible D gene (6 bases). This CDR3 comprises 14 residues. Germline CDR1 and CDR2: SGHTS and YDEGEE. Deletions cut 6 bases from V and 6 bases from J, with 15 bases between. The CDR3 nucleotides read TGTGCCAGCATGCGGGGAGAGTCAGCCGGGGAGCTGTTTTTT. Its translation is CASMRGESAGELFF.

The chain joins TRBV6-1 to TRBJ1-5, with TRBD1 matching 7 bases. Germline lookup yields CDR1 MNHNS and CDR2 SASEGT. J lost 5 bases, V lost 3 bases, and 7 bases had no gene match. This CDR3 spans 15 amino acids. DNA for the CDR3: TGTGCCAGCAGTGAGCACCAGGGGGGCCATCAGCCCCAGCATTTT. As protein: CASSEHQGGHQPQHF.

CDR3 residues: CAISEDQERSTEAFF. CDR3 bases: TGTGCCATCAGTGAGGATCAGGAACGAAGCACTGAAGCTTTCTTT. The rearrangement links TRBV10-3 to TRBJ1-1, with D unclear. The germline CDR1 and CDR2 sequences are ENHRY and SYGVKD. V dropped 2 bases and J dropped 4 bases, with 14 bases sitting between them. The CDR3 spans 15 residues.

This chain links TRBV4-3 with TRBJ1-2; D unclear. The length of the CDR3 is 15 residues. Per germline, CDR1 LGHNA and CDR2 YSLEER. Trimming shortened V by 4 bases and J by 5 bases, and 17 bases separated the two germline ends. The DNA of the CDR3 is TGCGCCAGCAGCCTAAGGCCGGACCCCCCTTATGGCTACACCTTC. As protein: CASSLRPDPPYGYTF.

The CDR3 protein is CASSQPSGGFGNQPQHF. The CDR3 DNA reads as TGCGCCAGCAGCCAACCCTCGGGGGGCTTTGGCAATCAGCCCCAGCATTTT. The rearrangement links TRBV4-3 to TRBJ1-5; D perhaps matches TRBD1 (6 bases). V dropped 2 bases and J dropped 2 bases, with 16 bases sitting between them. This CDR3 is 17 amino acids long. Per the germline V gene, CDR1 is LGHNA and CDR2 is YSLEER.

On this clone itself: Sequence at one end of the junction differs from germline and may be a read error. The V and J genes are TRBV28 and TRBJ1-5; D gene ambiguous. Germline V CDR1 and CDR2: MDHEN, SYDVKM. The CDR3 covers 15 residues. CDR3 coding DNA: TGTGCCAGCAGTTTAGCGGGAAGTACAAATCGGCCCCAGCATTTT. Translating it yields CASSLAGSTNRPQHF. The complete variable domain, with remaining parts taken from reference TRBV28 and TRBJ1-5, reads DVKVTQSSRYLVKRTGEKVFLECVQDMDHENMFWYRQDPGLGLRLIYFSYDVKMKEKGDIPEGYSVSREKKERFSLILESASTNQTSMYLCASSLAGSTNRPQHFGDGTRLSIL.

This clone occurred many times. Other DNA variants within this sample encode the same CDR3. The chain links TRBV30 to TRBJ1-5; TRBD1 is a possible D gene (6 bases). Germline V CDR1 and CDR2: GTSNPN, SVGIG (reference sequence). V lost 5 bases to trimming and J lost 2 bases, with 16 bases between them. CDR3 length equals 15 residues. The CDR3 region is CAWSRGGIGNQPQHF. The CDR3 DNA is TGTGCCTGGTCAAGAGGGGGAATTGGCAATCAGCCCCAGCATTTT. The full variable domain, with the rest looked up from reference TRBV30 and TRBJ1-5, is SQTIHQWPATLVQPVGSPLSLECTVEGTSNPNLYWYRQAAGRGLQLLFYSVGIGQISSEVPQNLSASRPQDRQFILSSKKLLLSDSGFYLCAWSRGGIGNQPQHFGDGTRLSIL.

The CDR3 nucleotides are TGTGCCAGCAGCCCCACTAGCGGGAGTGATACGCAGTATTTT. Protein sequence: CASSPTSGSDTQYF. The chain carries TRBV11-2 and TRBJ2-3, with 11 bases lining up with TRBD2. J gave up 6 bases and V 5 bases, and 4 bases lay outside the gene matches. This CDR3 comprises 14 residues. Germline V gene lookup returns CDR1 SGHAT and CDR2 FQNNGV.

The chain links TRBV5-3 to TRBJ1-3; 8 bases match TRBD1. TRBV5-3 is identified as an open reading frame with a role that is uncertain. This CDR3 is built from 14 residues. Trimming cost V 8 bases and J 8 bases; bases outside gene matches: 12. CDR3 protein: CASSTQGARDTIYF. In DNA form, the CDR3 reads TGTGCCAGCAGCACCCAGGGGGCGAGGGACACCATATATTTT.

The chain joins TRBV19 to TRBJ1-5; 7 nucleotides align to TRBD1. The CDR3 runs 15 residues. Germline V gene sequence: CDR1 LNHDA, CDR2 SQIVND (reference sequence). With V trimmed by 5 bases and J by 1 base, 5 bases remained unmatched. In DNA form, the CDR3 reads TGTGCCAGTAGTCGGCAGGGGGAGAGCAATCAGCCCCAGCATTTT. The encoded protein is CASSRQGESNQPQHF. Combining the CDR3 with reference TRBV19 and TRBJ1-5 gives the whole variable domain DGGITQSPKYLFRKEGQNVTLSCEQNLNHDAMYWYRQDPGQGLRLIYYSQIVNDFQKGDIAEGYSVSREKKESFPLTVTSAQKNPTAFYLCASSRQGESNQPQHFGDGTRLSIL.

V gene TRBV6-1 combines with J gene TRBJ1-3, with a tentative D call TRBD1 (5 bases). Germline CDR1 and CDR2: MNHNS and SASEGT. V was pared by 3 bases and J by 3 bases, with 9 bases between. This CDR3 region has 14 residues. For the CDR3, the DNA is TGTGCCAGCAGTGACCGGGGGTATGGAAACACCATATATTTT. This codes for CASSDRGYGNTIYF.

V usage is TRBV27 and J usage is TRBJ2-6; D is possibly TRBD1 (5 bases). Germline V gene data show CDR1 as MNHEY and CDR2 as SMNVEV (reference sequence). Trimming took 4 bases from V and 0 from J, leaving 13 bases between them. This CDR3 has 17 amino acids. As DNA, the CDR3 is TGTGCCAGCAGTTATAGCACAGGTTCCTCTGGGGCCAACGTCCTGACTTTC. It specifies CASSYSTGSSGANVLTF.

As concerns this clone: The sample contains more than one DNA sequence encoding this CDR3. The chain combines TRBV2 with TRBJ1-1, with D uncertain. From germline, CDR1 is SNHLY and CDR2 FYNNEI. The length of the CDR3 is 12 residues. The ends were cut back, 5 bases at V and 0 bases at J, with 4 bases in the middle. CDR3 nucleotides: TGTGCCAGCAGTCCTTTGAACACTGAAGCTTTCTTT. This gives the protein CASSPLNTEAFF.

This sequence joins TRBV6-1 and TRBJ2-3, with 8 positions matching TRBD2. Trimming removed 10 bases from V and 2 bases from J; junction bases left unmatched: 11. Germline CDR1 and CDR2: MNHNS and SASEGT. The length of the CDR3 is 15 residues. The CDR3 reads CATRSGRGATDTQYF. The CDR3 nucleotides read TGTGCCACCAGAAGCGGGAGAGGGGCCACAGATACGCAGTATTTT.

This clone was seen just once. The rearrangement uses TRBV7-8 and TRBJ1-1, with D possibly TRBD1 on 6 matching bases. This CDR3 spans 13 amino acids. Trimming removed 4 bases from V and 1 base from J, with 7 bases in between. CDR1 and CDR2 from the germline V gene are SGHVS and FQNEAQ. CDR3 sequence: CASSWDKNTEAFF. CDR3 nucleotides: TGTGCCAGCAGCTGGGACAAGAACACTGAAGCTTTCTTT.

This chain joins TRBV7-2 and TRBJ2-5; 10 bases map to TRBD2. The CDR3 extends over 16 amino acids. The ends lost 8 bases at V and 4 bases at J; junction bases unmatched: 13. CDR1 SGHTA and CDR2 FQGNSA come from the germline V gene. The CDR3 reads CASGESLAGAPETQYF. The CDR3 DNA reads TGTGCCAGCGGAGAGAGTCTAGCGGGAGCCCCAGAGACCCAGTACTTC.

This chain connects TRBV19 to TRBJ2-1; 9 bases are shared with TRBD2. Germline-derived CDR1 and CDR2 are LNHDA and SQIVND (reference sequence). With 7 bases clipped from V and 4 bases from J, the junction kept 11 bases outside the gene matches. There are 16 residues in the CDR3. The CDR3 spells CASKPDGTSIYNEQFF. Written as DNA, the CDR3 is TGTGCCAGTAAACCAGACGGGACTAGCATTTACAATGAGCAGTTCTTC. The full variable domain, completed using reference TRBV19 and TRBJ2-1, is DGGITQSPKYLFRKEGQNVTLSCEQNLNHDAMYWYRQDPGQGLRLIYYSQIVNDFQKGDIAEGYSVSREKKESFPLTVTSAQKNPTAFYLCASKPDGTSIYNEQFFGPGTRLTVL.

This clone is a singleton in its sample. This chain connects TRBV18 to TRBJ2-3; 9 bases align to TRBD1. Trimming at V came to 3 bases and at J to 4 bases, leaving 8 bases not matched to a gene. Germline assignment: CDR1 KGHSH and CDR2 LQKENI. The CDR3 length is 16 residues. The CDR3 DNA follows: TGTGCCAGCTCACCGGCCGGGACAGGGAGGGCAGATACGCAGTATTTT. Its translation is CASSPAGTGRADTQYF.

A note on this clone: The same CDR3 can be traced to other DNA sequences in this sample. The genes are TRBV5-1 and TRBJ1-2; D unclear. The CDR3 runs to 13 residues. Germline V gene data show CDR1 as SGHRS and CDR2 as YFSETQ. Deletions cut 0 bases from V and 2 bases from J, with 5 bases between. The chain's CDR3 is CASSLGGNYGYTF. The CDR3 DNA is TGCGCCAGCAGCTTGGGAGGAAACTATGGCTACACCTTC.

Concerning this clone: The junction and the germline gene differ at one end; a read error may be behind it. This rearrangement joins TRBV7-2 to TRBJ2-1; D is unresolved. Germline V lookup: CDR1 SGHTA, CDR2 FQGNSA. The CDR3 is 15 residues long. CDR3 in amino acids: CASSLASSSHNEQFF. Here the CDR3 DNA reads TGTGCCAGCAGCTTAGCTAGCTCCTCCCACAATGAGCAGTTCTTC.

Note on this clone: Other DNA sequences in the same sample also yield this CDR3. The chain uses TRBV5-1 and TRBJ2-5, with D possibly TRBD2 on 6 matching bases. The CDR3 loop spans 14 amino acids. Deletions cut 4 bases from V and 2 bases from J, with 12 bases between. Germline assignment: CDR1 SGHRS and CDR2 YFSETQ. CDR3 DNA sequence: TGCGCCAGCAGCGGGGGGACGGGTCAAGAGACCCAGTACTTC. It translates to CASSGGTGQETQYF.

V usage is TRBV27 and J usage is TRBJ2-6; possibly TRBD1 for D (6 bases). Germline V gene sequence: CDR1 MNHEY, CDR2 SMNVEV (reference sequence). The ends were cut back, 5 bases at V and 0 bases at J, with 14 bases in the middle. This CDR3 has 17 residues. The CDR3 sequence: CASSLGQTISGANVLTF. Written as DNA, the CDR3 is TGTGCCAGCAGTCTCGGACAGACTATCTCTGGGGCCAACGTCCTGACTTTC.

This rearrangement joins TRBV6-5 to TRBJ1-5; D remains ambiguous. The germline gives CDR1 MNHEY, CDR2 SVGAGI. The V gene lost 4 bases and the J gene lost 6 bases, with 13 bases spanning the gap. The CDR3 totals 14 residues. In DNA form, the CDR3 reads TGTGCCAGCAGTTTTGTCAGCGGCGGTCAGCCCCAGCATTTT. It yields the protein CASSFVSGGQPQHF.